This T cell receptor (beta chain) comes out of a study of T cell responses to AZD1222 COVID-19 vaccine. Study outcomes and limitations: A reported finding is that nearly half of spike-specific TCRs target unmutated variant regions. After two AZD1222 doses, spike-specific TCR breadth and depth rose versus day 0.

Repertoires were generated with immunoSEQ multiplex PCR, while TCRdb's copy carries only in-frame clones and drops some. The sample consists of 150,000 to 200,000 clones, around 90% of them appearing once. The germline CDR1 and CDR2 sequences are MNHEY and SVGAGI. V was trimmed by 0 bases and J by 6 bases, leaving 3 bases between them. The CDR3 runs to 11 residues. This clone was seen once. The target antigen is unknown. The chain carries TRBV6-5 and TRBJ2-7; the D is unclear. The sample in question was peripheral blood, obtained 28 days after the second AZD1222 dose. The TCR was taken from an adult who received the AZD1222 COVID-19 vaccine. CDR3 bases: TGTGCCAGCAGTTACTCGAGCGAGCAGTACTTC. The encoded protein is CASSYSSEQYF.